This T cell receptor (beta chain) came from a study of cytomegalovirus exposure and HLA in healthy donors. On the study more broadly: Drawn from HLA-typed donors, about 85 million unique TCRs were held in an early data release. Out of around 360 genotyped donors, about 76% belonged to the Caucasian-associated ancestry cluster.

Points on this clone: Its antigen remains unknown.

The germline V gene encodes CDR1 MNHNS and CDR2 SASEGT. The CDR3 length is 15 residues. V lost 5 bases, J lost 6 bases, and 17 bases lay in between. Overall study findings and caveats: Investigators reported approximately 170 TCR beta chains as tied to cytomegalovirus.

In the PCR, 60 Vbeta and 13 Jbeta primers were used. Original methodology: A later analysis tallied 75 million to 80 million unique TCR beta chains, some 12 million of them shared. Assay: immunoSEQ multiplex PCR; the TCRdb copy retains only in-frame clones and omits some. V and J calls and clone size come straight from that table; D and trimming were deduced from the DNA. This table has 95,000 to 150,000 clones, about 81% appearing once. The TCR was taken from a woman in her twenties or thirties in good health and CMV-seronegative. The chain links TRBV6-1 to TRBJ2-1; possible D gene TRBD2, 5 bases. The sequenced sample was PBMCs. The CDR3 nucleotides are TGTGCCAGCAGTTCCGGGTTTGGACTTAGCAATGAGCAGTTCTTC. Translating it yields CASSSGFGLSNEQFF.